The subject of this entry is one T cell receptor beta chain. This clonotype was observed a handful of times. Which antigen it targets is not known. Base qualities are missing; no much larger clone stands one base away. The data stem from a study of T cells after yellow fever vaccination (dated by TCRdb to the late 2010s). Study-wide context: Libraries from fractions with low cell numbers were prepared with the SMART-Seq v4 Ultra Low Input RNA kit. Bulk TCR alpha and beta repertoires were sequenced longitudinally to track T-cell clones before and after primary and booster YFV17D yellow fever vaccination. Two healthy male donors, one aged 18 to 30 and one aged 30 to 40 years, made up the cohort. Bulk PBMC replicates and cell subsets were isolated from blood drawn at multiple timepoints before and after both primary and secondary immunization. Study-wide findings and limitations: The secondary T-cell response was weaker than the primary response but faster, peaking on day 5 instead of day 15. After the booster, most of the clones that had expanded following primary vaccination were detected again (approximately 96% of CD4 and roughly 90% of CD8), which suggests that memory was broadly maintained. FACS-sorted repertoires could contain abundant contaminating clonotypes from the bulk population, so computational filtering was required. A small share of clonotypes occurred in both CD4 and CD8 compartments, likely arising from convergent recombination. Because the study included only a couple of donors, the extent to which the findings can be generalized is limited.

The sample was run on an Illumina NovaSeq 6000. Synthesis of TCR cDNA relied on 5'RACE template switching, a step that introduced a universal primer site along with unique molecular identifiers. Priming for cDNA synthesis came from both the TCR alpha and TCR beta constant segments. Libraries were amplified in two PCR steps, with sample barcodes and sequencing adapters added in the second step. Sequencing of libraries was done on Illumina HiSeq 2500 (2x100 bp) or NovaSeq (2x150 bp). The study's processing was this. Demultiplexing of reads and collapsing into UMI consensus sequences were performed with MIGEC, and V(D)J alignment was carried out with MiXCR. Using edgeR on replicate PBMC samples, clonotypes were called vaccine-responding if FDR was below 0.01 and the log2 fold change was above 5 up to day 15. CD4 or CD8 identity was assigned to each bulk clonotype according to whether the clonotype was present at higher abundance in the sequenced CD4 repertoire or the sequenced CD8 repertoire. TCRdb trimmed the raw reads at Q25, called clones with MiXCR and kept productive beta chains. Rows with one shared CDR3 protein collapse into an entry with the most common genes and DNA. TCRdb's processing, not the study's, gives the V and J calls here. The sample table records 100,000 to 150,000 distinct CDR3 sequences; roughly 15% of these occur just once. In total, the top ten clones hold roughly 43% of the sample.

Unmatched junction bases come to 5, with V trimmed by 5 bases and J by 5 bases. According to the germline V gene, CDR1 reads MNHEY and CDR2 reads SVGEGT. The CDR3, cysteine through phenylalanine, is 13 amino acids long. The kept DNA is CDR3 alone, 39 bases in frame from the first base. What the treatment or condition label conveys for this sample: live attenuated yellow fever vaccine strain. PBMCs were isolated from peripheral blood using a standard Ficoll-Paque protocol. Dynabeads CD4 and CD8 positive selection kits were used to isolate the CD4 and CD8 T-cell fractions. TriZol was used to extract RNA from bulk PBMCs, CD4 and CD8 fractions, and dextramer-positive and dextramer-negative fractions.

The receptor chain draws on TRBV6-2 or TRBV6-3 and TRBJ2-7, with 8 bases in between that match TRBD2. The sequencing used CD8+ T cells sorted from PBMCs, collected 5 days after the yellow fever booster vaccination. The receptor's source is a man aged 18 to 30 who received the YFV17D yellow fever vaccine. CDR3 region: CASSHGGGDEQYF. The bases are TGTGCCAGCAGTCACGGGGGGGGGGACGAGCAGTACTTC.